The rows below give T cell receptor beta chains drawn from one sample of a study of blood T cell repertoires in COVID-19. Assay used: immunoSEQ multiplex PCR; TCRdb lists only in-frame clones, some missing. The sample records tens of thousands of clones, roughly 80% being singletons. The sequencing input was peripheral blood. All receptors derive from a woman older than 75 with acute or convalescent COVID-19. Each CDR3 is given with its conserved first and last residue. Each record gives: J gene, V gene, CDR3 protein.

j_gene: TRBJ2-1
v_gene: TRBV7-2
CDR3aa: CASSLVGGWSNEQFF

j_gene: TRBJ2-3
v_gene: TRBV9
CDR3aa: CASSVAGAGRITDTQYF

j_gene: TRBJ1-3
v_gene: TRBV19
CDR3aa: CASSIGQLGNTIYF

j_gene: TRBJ1-6
v_gene: TRBV30
CDR3aa: CAWSGQGGSPLHF

j_gene: TRBJ2-2
v_gene: TRBV6-2/TRBV6-3
CDR3aa: CASSYTPGVAGKNTGELFF

j_gene: TRBJ1-1
v_gene: TRBV6-5
CDR3aa: CASSYLADSEAFF

j_gene: TRBJ2-5
v_gene: TRBV20-1
CDR3aa: CSASHKYQETQYF

j_gene: TRBJ1-2
v_gene: TRBV2
CDR3aa: CASSEALTAGVYGYTF

j_gene: TRBJ2-7
v_gene: TRBV6-6
CDR3aa: CASTSQGTHEQYF

j_gene: TRBJ2-2
v_gene: TRBV6-5
CDR3aa: CASSSGTGAGELFF

j_gene: TRBJ2-7
v_gene: TRBV4-3
CDR3aa: CASSQESGGFSYEQYF

j_gene: TRBJ1-5
v_gene: TRBV6-2/TRBV6-3
CDR3aa: CASSYSAGQGTYQPQHF

j_gene: TRBJ2-1
v_gene: TRBV28
CDR3aa: CASSRTGGNEQFF

j_gene: TRBJ1-5
v_gene: TRBV18
CDR3aa: CASSPEGAPNQPQHF

j_gene: TRBJ1-6
v_gene: TRBV11-2
CDR3aa: CASSFTPGLFHF

j_gene: TRBJ2-3
v_gene: TRBV6-5
CDR3aa: CASSYSGGADTQYF

j_gene: TRBJ2-2
v_gene: TRBV12-5
CDR3aa: CASGFLTDSTDTGELFF

j_gene: TRBJ2-7
v_gene: TRBV7-2
CDR3aa: CASSPPGLAGPAYEQYF

j_gene: TRBJ2-1
v_gene: TRBV19
CDR3aa: CASTTGEVGRNEQFF

j_gene: TRBJ1-3
v_gene: TRBV7-2
CDR3aa: CASSFEAVSGNTIYF

j_gene: TRBJ1-2
v_gene: TRBV5-1
CDR3aa: CASSLAMGPGYGYTF

j_gene: TRBJ2-1
v_gene: TRBV3-1/TRBV3-2
CDR3aa: CASSQGLAAENEQFF

j_gene: TRBJ2-3
v_gene: TRBV7-2
CDR3aa: CASTLAGASLDTQYF

j_gene: TRBJ2-2
v_gene: TRBV10-1
CDR3aa: CASSEYGYTGELFF

j_gene: TRBJ1-2
v_gene: TRBV28
CDR3aa: CASSITGQVRGYTF

j_gene: TRBJ2-1
v_gene: TRBV10-2
CDR3aa: CATRGAGGSHEQFF

j_gene: TRBJ1-5
v_gene: TRBV28
CDR3aa: CASSLEQGKNQPQHF

j_gene: TRBJ1-2
v_gene: TRBV28
CDR3aa: CASNVQGVFYGYTF

j_gene: TRBJ1-6
v_gene: TRBV28
CDR3aa: CASRPGSYNSPLHF

j_gene: TRBJ1-2
v_gene: TRBV29-1
CDR3aa: CSGLEDYGYTF

j_gene: TRBJ2-3
v_gene: TRBV4-1
CDR3aa: CASSPLGRGGPDTQYF

j_gene: TRBJ1-6
v_gene: TRBV11-3
CDR3aa: CASSTGTYNSPLHF

j_gene: TRBJ1-1
v_gene: TRBV6-5
CDR3aa: CASKWEGNTEAFF

j_gene: TRBJ2-6
v_gene: TRBV2
CDR3aa: CASSEGARGANVLTF

j_gene: TRBJ2-7
v_gene: TRBV5-6
CDR3aa: CATSGVSSYEQYF

j_gene: TRBJ1-1
v_gene: TRBV9
CDR3aa: CASSTGQSGNTEAFF

j_gene: TRBJ2-5
v_gene: TRBV4-2
CDR3aa: CASSQGAGGGAETQYF

j_gene: TRBJ2-7
v_gene: TRBV3-1/TRBV3-2
CDR3aa: CASSQEGGEQYF

j_gene: TRBJ2-5
v_gene: TRBV19
CDR3aa: CASSIGHRDIQETQYF

j_gene: TRBJ1-2
v_gene: TRBV7-9
CDR3aa: CASSLYDRPNYGYTF

j_gene: TRBJ2-7
v_gene: TRBV6-6
CDR3aa: CASSLGQTSGEQYF

j_gene: TRBJ1-2
v_gene: TRBV2
CDR3aa: CASRTGYGYTF

j_gene: TRBJ2-2
v_gene: TRBV7-7
CDR3aa: CASSLGIQGNTGELFF

j_gene: TRBJ2-1
v_gene: TRBV28
CDR3aa: CASSPLAGESNEQFF

j_gene: TRBJ1-5
v_gene: TRBV6-5
CDR3aa: CASSLGGVGNQPQHF

j_gene: TRBJ2-2
v_gene: TRBV3-1/TRBV3-2
CDR3aa: CASSQDSLNSTGELFF

j_gene: TRBJ2-2
v_gene: TRBV2
CDR3aa: CASSGAFGGELFF

j_gene: TRBJ1-3
v_gene: TRBV18
CDR3aa: CASSPRVGLGSGNTIYF

j_gene: TRBJ1-2
v_gene: TRBV30
CDR3aa: CAWSLQGSYGYTF

j_gene: TRBJ1-1
v_gene: TRBV11-3
CDR3aa: CASSLADGRREAFF

j_gene: TRBJ2-5
v_gene: TRBV21-1
CDR3aa: CASSNAPTGFGETQYF

j_gene: TRBJ1-2
v_gene: TRBV27
CDR3aa: CASSSQGQGAYGYTF

j_gene: TRBJ2-3
v_gene: TRBV5-1
CDR3aa: CASSLASEGDTQYF

j_gene: TRBJ2-7
v_gene: TRBV5-5
CDR3aa: CASSPPPTGVGEQYF

j_gene: TRBJ1-3
v_gene: TRBV3-1/TRBV3-2
CDR3aa: CASSTTNSGNTIYF

j_gene: TRBJ1-1
v_gene: TRBV2
CDR3aa: CASQLLQDSNTEAFF

j_gene: TRBJ2-2
v_gene: TRBV27
CDR3aa: CASSLPVPGELFF

j_gene: TRBJ1-2
v_gene: TRBV5-6
CDR3aa: CASSIPRDRTNYGYTF